The clone carrying this TCR beta chain has only a few counts. Its specificity is unknown. The sample is drawn from a study of CD4 T cells in relation to SARS-CoV-2 and coronaviruses. The unexposed donors gave CD4+ T cells in about 2010-2019, prior to COVID-19. CD4+ T cells were isolated from the cells after less than 13 days of culture. Sequencing used immunoSEQ multiplex PCR; TCRdb keeps in-frame clones, though not all of them. The table has fewer than 20,000 clones, over 75% seen once. V lost 1 base, J lost 1 base, and 2 bases lay in between. This CDR3 comprises 13 residues. Germline V lookup: CDR1 SGHAT, CDR2 FQDESV (reference sequence).

The TCR comes from a human donor in good health. This chain joins TRBV11-1 and TRBJ1-5; D is undetermined. Material: CD4+ T cells from PBMCs, cultured in vitro. CDR3 in amino acids: CASSLGSNQPQHF. The CDR3 bases are TGTGCCAGCAGCTTAGGCAGCAATCAGCCCCAGCATTTT. Complete variable domain (other parts from reference TRBV11-1 and TRBJ1-5): EAEVAQSPRYKITEKSQAVAFWCDPISGHATLYWYRQILGQGPELLVQFQDESVVDDSQLPKDRFSAERLKGVDSTLKIQPAELGDSAMYLCASSLGSNQPQHFGDGTRLSIL.